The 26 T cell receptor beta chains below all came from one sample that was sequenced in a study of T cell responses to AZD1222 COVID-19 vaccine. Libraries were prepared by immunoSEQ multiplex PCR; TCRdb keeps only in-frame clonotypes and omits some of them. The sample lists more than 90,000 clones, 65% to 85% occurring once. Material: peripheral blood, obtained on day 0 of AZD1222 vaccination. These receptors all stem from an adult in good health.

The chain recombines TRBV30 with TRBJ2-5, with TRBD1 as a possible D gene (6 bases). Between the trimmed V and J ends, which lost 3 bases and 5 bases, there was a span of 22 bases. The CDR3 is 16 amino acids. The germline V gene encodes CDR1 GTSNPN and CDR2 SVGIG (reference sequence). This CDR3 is CAWSKMGQGHRETQYF. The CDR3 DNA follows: TGTGCCTGGAGCAAAATGGGGCAGGGGCACAGGGAGACCCAGTACTTC.

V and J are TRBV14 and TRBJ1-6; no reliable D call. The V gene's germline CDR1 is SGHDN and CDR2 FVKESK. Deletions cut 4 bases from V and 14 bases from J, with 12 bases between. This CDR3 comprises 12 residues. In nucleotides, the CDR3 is TGTGCCAGCAGCCCAGGTGGGCGCACCCTCCACTTT. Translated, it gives CASSPGGRTLHF.

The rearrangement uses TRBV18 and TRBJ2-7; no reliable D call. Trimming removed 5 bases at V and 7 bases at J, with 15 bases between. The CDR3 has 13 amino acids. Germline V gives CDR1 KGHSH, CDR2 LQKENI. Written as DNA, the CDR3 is TGTGCCAGCTCAATTGATCCGGGTAAAGAGCAGTACTTC. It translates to CASSIDPGKEQYF.

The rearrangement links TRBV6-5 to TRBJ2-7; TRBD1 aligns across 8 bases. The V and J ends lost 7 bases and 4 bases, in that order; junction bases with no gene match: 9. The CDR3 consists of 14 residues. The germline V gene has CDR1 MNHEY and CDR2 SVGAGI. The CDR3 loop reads CASTQGTGLYEQYF. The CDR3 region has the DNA TGTGCCAGCACCCAAGGGACAGGCCTTTACGAGCAGTACTTC.

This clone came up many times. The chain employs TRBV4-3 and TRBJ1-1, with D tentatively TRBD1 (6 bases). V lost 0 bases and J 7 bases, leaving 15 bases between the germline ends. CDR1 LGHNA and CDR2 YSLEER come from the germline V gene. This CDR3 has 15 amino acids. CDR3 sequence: CASSQDSRGFGEAFF. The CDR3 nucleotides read TGCGCCAGCAGCCAAGATAGCAGGGGATTCGGTGAAGCTTTCTTT.

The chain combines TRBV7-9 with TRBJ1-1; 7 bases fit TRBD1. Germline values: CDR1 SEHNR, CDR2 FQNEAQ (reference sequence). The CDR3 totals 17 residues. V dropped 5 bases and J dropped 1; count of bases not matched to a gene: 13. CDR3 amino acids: CASSPRQGGYRNTEAFF. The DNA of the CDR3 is TGTGCCAGCAGCCCCAGACAGGGAGGGTACCGGAACACTGAAGCTTTCTTT. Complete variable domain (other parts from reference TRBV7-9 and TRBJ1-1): DTGVSQNPRHKITKRGQNVTFRCDPISEHNRLYWYRQTLGQGPEFLTYFQNEAQLEKSRLLSDRFSAERPKGSFSTLEIQRTEQGDSAMYLCASSPRQGGYRNTEAFFGQGTRLTVV.

The CDR3 DNA is TGTGCCAGTAAAACGACAGGGGCCCAAATCTTCTCTGGAAACACCATATATTTT. It codes for CASKTTGAQIFSGNTIYF. This rearrangement joins TRBV19 to TRBJ1-3; 8 bases fit TRBD1. Trimming cost V 7 bases and J 0 bases; bases outside gene matches: 14. The CDR3 runs 18 residues. Germline V lookup: CDR1 LNHDA, CDR2 SQIVND (reference sequence).

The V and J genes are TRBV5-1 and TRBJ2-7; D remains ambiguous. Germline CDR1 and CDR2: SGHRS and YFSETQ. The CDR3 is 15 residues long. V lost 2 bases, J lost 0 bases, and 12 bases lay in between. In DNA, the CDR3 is TGCGCCAGCAGCTTCCTCGAAGAAAGCTCCTACGAGCAGTACTTC. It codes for CASSFLEESSYEQYF.

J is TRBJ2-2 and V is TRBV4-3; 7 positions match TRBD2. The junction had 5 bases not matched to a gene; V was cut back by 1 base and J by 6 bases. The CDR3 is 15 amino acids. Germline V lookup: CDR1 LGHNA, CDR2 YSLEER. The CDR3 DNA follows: TGCGCCAGCAGCCAAGTAGGGACTACCGCCGGGGAGCTGTTTTTT. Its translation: CASSQVGTTAGELFF.

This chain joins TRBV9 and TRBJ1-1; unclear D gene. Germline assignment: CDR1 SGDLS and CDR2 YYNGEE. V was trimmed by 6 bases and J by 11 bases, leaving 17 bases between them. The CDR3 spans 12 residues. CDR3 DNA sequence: TGTGCCAGCAATCAATTAGAAAGTAAGGCTTTCTTT. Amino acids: CASNQLESKAFF.

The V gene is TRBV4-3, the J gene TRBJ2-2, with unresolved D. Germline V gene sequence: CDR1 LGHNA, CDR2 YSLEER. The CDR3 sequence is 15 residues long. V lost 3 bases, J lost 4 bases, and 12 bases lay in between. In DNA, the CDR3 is TGCGCCAGCAGCCACGAAATCGGACCCACCGGGGAGCTGTTTTTT. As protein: CASSHEIGPTGELFF.

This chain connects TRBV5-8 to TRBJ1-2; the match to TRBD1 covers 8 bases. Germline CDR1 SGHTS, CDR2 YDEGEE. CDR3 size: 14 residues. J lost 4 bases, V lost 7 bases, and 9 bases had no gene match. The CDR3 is CASDRGSRSYGYTF. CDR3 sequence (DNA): TGTGCCAGCGACAGGGGTAGTCGGAGCTATGGCTACACCTTC.

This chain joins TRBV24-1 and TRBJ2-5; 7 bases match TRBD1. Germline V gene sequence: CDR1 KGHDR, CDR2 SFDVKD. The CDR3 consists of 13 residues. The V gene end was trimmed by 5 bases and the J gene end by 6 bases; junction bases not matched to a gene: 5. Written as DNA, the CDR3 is TGTGCCACCAGTGCGGGACAGAGAAAGACCCAGTACTTC. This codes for CATSAGQRKTQYF.

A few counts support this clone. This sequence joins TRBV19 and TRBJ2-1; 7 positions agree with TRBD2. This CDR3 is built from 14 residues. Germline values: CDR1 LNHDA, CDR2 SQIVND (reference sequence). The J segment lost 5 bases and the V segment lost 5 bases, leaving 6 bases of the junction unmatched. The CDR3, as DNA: TGTGCCAGTAGTCTAGGACTAGTCAACAATGAGCAGTTCTTC. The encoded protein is CASSLGLVNNEQFF.

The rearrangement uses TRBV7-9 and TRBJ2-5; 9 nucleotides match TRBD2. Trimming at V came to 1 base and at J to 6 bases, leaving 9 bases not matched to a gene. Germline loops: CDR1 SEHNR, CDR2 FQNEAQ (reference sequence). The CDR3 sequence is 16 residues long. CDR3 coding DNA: TGTGCCAGCAGCTTAGGATCGGCGGGGGGGCCGAAGACCCAGTACTTC. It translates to CASSLGSAGGPKTQYF.

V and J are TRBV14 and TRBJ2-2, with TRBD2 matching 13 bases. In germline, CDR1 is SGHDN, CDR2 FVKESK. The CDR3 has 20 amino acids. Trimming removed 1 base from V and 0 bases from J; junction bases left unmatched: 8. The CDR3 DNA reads TGTGCCAGCAGCCAAGCGGCCGGGACTAGCGGGAAAACGAACACCGGGGAGCTGTTTTTT. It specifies CASSQAAGTSGKTNTGELFF.

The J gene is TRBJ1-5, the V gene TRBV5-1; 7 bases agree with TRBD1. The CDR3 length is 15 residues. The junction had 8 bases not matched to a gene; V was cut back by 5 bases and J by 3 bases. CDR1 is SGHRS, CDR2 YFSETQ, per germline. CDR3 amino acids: CASSSTGENNQPQHF. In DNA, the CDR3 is TGCGCCAGCAGTTCTACAGGGGAGAACAATCAGCCCCAGCATTTT.

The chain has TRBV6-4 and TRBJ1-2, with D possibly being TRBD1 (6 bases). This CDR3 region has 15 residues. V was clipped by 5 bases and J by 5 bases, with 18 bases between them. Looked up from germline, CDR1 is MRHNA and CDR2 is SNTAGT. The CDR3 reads CASSSDSSLGYGYTF. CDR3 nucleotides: TGTGCCAGCAGTTCGGACAGCTCTCTGGGGTATGGCTACACCTTC.

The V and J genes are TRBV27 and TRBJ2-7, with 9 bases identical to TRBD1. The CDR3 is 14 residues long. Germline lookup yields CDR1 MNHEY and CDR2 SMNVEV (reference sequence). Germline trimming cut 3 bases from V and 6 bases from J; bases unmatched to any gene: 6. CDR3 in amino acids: CASSFGQGSSEQYF. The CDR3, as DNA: TGTGCCAGCAGTTTCGGACAGGGGAGTAGCGAGCAGTACTTC.

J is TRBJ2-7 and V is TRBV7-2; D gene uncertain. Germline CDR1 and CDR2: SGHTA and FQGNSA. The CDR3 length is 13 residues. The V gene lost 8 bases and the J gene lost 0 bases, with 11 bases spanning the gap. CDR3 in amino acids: CASGQPSSYEQYF. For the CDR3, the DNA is TGTGCCAGCGGGCAGCCGAGCTCCTACGAGCAGTACTTC.

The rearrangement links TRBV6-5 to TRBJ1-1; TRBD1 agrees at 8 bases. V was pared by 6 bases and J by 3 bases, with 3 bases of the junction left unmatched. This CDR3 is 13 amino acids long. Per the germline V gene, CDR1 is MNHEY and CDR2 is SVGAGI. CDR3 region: CASRRQGYTEAFF. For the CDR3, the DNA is TGTGCCAGCAGACGACAGGGGTACACTGAAGCTTTCTTT.

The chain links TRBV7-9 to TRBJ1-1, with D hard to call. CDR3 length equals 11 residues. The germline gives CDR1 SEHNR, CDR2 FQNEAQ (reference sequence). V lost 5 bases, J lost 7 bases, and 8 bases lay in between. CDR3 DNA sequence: TGTGCCAGCAGCGGAAGGCTTGAAGCTTTCTTT. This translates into CASSGRLEAFF. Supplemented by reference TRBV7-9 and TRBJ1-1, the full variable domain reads DTGVSQNPRHKITKRGQNVTFRCDPISEHNRLYWYRQTLGQGPEFLTYFQNEAQLEKSRLLSDRFSAERPKGSFSTLEIQRTEQGDSAMYLCASSGRLEAFFGQGTRLTVV.

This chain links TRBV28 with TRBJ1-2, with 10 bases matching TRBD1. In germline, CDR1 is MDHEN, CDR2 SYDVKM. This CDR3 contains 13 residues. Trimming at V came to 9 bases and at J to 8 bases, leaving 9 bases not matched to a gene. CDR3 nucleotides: TGTGCCAGTTTTCCAGGGACAGGGGTGGGCTACACCTTC. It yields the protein CASFPGTGVGYTF.

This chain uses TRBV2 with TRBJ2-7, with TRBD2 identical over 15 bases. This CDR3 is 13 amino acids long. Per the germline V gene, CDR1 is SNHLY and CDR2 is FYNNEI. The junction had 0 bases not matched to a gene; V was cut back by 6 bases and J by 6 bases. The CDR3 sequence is CASRGLAGGEQYF. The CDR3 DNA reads TGTGCCAGCAGGGGACTAGCGGGAGGCGAGCAGTACTTC.

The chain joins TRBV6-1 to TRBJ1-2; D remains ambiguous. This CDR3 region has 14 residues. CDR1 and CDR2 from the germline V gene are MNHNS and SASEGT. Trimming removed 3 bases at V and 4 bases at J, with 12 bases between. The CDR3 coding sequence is TGTGCCAGCAGTGATCGGGGTATGGGCTATGGCTACACCTTC. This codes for CASSDRGMGYGYTF.

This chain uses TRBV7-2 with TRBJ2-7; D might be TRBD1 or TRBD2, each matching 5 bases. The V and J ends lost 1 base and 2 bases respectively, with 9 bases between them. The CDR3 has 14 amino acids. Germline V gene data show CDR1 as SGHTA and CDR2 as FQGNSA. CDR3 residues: CASSLGDGPYEQYF. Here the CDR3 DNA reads TGTGCCAGCAGCTTAGGGGACGGACCCTACGAGCAGTACTTC.